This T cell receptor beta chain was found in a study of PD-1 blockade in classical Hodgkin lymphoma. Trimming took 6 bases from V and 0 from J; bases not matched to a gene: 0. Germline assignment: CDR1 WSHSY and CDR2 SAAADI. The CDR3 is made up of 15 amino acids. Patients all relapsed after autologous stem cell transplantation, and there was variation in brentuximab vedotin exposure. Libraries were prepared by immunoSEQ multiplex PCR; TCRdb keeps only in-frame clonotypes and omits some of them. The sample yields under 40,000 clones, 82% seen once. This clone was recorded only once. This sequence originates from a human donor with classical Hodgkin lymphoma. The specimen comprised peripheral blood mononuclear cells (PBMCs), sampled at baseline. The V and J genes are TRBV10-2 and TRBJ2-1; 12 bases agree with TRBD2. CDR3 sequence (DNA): TGCGCCAGCAGACTAGCGGGGGGCTCCTACAATGAGCAGTTCTTC. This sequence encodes CASRLAGGSYNEQFF.